Listed here are 26 T cell receptor beta chains from one sample, sequenced in a study of shared clonotypes between healthy human individuals. Profiled with immunoSEQ multiplex PCR; TCRdb holds only in-frame clones, not every one. The sample lists 800,000 or so clones; approximately 97% were seen once. CD45RO-negative, CCR7-selected cells formed the naive CD8 fraction, which excluded terminally differentiated effector memory CD45RA+ cells. The specimen was naive CD8+ T cells sorted from blood. The source of these receptors is a man aged 30 to 45 in good health.

The chain carries TRBV30 and TRBJ2-7; tentatively, D is TRBD2 (6 bases). The CDR3 runs 13 residues. CDR1 and CDR2 (germline): GTSNPN, SVGIG (reference sequence). V lost 8 bases, J lost 2 bases, and 16 bases lay in between. CDR3 nucleotides: TGTGCCGGACGGAAGGAGGGAACCTACGAGCAGTACTTC. Amino acids: CAGRKEGTYEQYF.

The V and J genes are TRBV11-3 and TRBJ2-2, with D maybe TRBD2 (6 bases). The CDR3 runs 15 residues. Deletions cut 5 bases from V and 6 bases from J, with 16 bases between. Germline V gives CDR1 SGHNT, CDR2 YENEEA. The CDR3 loop reads CASSGRDSAAGELFF. Written as DNA, the CDR3 is TGTGCCAGCAGCGGTCGGGACTCTGCTGCCGGGGAGCTGTTTTTT.

This clone appeared once. The gene calls are TRBV4-3 and TRBJ2-6; D call uncertain. CDR3 length: 18 amino acids. V shed 0 bases and J shed 1 base, with 13 bases lying between them. Germline V gene lookup returns CDR1 LGHNA and CDR2 YSLEER. The chain's CDR3 is CASSQDLWERSGANVLTF. The DNA of the CDR3 is TGCGCCAGCAGCCAAGATCTCTGGGAACGGTCTGGGGCCAACGTCCTGACTTTC.

V gene TRBV4-3 combines with J gene TRBJ2-1; D call uncertain. V shed 0 bases and J shed 1 base, with 7 bases lying between them. In germline, CDR1 is LGHNA, CDR2 YSLEER. CDR3 size: 15 residues. CDR3 sequence (DNA): TGCGCCAGCAGCCAAGAGCGTCCTTCCTACAATGAGCAGTTCTTC. This encodes CASSQERPSYNEQFF.

The chain employs TRBV6-4 and TRBJ1-2; possibly TRBD1 for D (5 bases). Trimming pared 6 bases from V and 8 bases from J, leaving 25 bases between. This CDR3 has 16 amino acids. CDR1 is MRHNA and CDR2 is SNTAGT in the germline V gene. CDR3 bases: TGTGCCAGCAGGACGGGGCCCGGGTGGGACCTATGGGGCTACACCTTC. Its protein is CASRTGPGWDLWGYTF.

The chain is built from TRBV5-1 and TRBJ2-7, with TRBD2 matching 12 bases. This CDR3 spans 18 amino acids. After removal of 0 bases from V and 4 bases from J, the junction contained 11 bases not matched to a gene. Germline V gene lookup returns CDR1 SGHRS and CDR2 YFSETQ. The CDR3 spells CASSLEGLAGGLMYEQYF. The CDR3, as DNA: TGCGCCAGCAGCTTGGAGGGGCTAGCGGGAGGGCTAATGTACGAGCAGTACTTC.

In its sample, this clone was seen once. The CDR3 region is CASSPLSTDTQYF. In nucleotides, the CDR3 is TGCGCCAGCAGCCCCTTAAGCACAGATACGCAGTATTTT. The chain couples TRBV5-1 to TRBJ2-3; D is ambiguous. CDR3 size: 13 residues. V gave up 4 bases and J gave up 0 bases, with 6 bases separating them. Germline CDR1 SGHRS, CDR2 YFSETQ.

The rearrangement uses TRBV9 and TRBJ2-2; weak D call: TRBD2 (5 bases). Trimming removed 7 bases at V and 2 bases at J, with 6 bases between. The CDR3 loop spans 12 amino acids. Germline values: CDR1 SGDLS, CDR2 YYNGEE. The CDR3 DNA reads TGTGCCAGCGGGAGTAACACCGGGGAGCTGTTTTTT. Amino acids: CASGSNTGELFF.

Regarding this clone: The identical CDR3 is also encoded by other nucleotide sequences in the sample. The CDR3 region is CASSLVGYEQYF. Written as DNA, the CDR3 is TGTGCCAGCAGCTTGGTGGGATACGAGCAGTACTTC. The chain has TRBV5-4 and TRBJ2-7, with no clear D. The CDR3 totals 12 residues. The V end was cut by 0 bases, the J end by 4 bases, with 5 bases between. The germline V gene encodes CDR1 SGHNT and CDR2 YYREEE (reference sequence).

Points on this clone: The sample has other DNA sequences that encode this CDR3 too. The CDR3 nucleotides read TGTGCCAGCAGTTTATCGAGCACCGGGGAGCTGTTTTTT. Protein sequence: CASSLSSTGELFF. The chain carries TRBV27 and TRBJ2-2; D gene uncertain. V was shortened by 0 bases and J by 4 bases, with 3 bases between the two germline ends. This CDR3 has 13 amino acids. Germline-derived CDR1 and CDR2 are MNHEY and SMNVEV (reference sequence).

The genes are TRBV15 and TRBJ1-5; D not resolved. V lost 0 bases, J lost 4 bases, and 10 bases lay in between. Germline CDR1 is LNHNV and CDR2 is YYDKDF (reference sequence). This CDR3 has 15 residues. In DNA form, the CDR3 reads TGTGCCACCAGCAGAGAGGACGGACCTAATCAGCCCCAGCATTTT. Its translation is CATSREDGPNQPQHF.

The chain combines TRBV29-1 with TRBJ1-2; D perhaps matches TRBD1 (5 bases). V was clipped by 5 bases and J by 2 bases, with 12 bases between them. This CDR3 is built from 13 residues. Germline CDR1 is SQVTM and CDR2 is ANQGSEA. The CDR3 here is CSVPGEGNYGYTF. CDR3 bases: TGCAGCGTTCCGGGGGAGGGCAACTATGGCTACACCTTC.

The J gene is TRBJ2-1, the V gene TRBV19, with D possibly TRBD1 on 6 matching bases. CDR3 size: 14 residues. With 3 bases removed from V and 0 bases from J, the gap between germline ends came to 6 bases. Germline CDR1 reads LNHDA; CDR2 reads SQIVND (reference sequence). The CDR3 DNA sequence: TGTGCCAGTAGTATGGACAGCTCCTACAATGAGCAGTTCTTC. Its protein product is CASSMDSSYNEQFF. Full variable domain (rest looked up from reference TRBV19 and TRBJ2-1): DGGITQSPKYLFRKEGQNVTLSCEQNLNHDAMYWYRQDPGQGLRLIYYSQIVNDFQKGDIAEGYSVSREKKESFPLTVTSAQKNPTAFYLCASSMDSSYNEQFFGPGTRLTVL.

The gene calls are TRBV2 and TRBJ2-2; D is unclear. V lost 2 bases to trimming and J lost 4 bases, with 8 bases between them. CDR3 length: 14 residues. Per the germline V gene, CDR1 is SNHLY and CDR2 is FYNNEI. CDR3 amino acids: CASSELGITGELFF. DNA of the CDR3: TGTGCCAGCAGTGAATTGGGAATCACCGGGGAGCTGTTTTTT.

This chain joins TRBV7-5 and TRBJ2-6; the DNA was not used to check the table's D call, TRBD1. TRBV7-5 is listed as a pseudogene. This CDR3 region has 17 residues. CDR3 loop: CVRMWTGVLAGANVLTF. The DNA for the CDR3 is TGTGTCCGAATGTGGACAGGGGTGTTAGCTGGGGCCAACGTCCTGACTTTC.

V is TRBV11-3 and J is TRBJ2-7; 7 nucleotides line up with TRBD1. Germline CDR1 SGHNT, CDR2 YENEEA. The CDR3 contains 17 residues. J gave up 0 bases and V 5 bases, and 13 bases lay outside the gene matches. The CDR3 DNA sequence: TGTGCCAGCAGCCCCAAACCGGGACAGCAGAGCTCCTACGAGCAGTACTTC. This translates into CASSPKPGQQSSYEQYF.

This chain uses TRBV18 with TRBJ1-1, with D maybe TRBD1 (5 bases). CDR1 is KGHSH, CDR2 LQKENI, per germline. CDR3 length equals 15 residues. Trimming stripped 4 bases from V and 1 base from J, with 13 bases between. CDR3 nucleotide sequence: TGTGCCAGCTCACTCGGTCGGGGCTCGAACACTGAAGCTTTCTTT. Translated: CASSLGRGSNTEAFF.

The chain recombines TRBV28 with TRBJ2-4, with 9 nucleotides matching TRBD2. Per germline, CDR1 MDHEN and CDR2 SYDVKM. This CDR3 is 19 amino acids long. J gave up 3 bases and V 5 bases, and 17 bases lay outside the gene matches. The CDR3 region has the DNA TGTGCCAGCAGTCCCCTGGGGACTAGCTCAATTGACGGCAAAAACATTCAGTACTTC. Amino acids: CASSPLGTSSIDGKNIQYF.

The CDR3 loop reads CASRDRGNDQPQHF. The DNA for the CDR3 is TGTGCCAGCAGGGACAGGGGTAACGATCAGCCCCAGCATTTT. The chain is built from TRBV6-1 and TRBJ1-5; 9 bases are shared with TRBD1. In germline, CDR1 is MNHNS, CDR2 SASEGT. This CDR3 is 14 amino acids long. Trimming at V came to 6 bases and at J to 5 bases, leaving 5 bases not matched to a gene.

This clone was recorded only once. The rearrangement links TRBV27 to TRBJ2-1; 8 bases agree with TRBD2. J was trimmed by 5 bases and V by 6 bases; bases with no gene match: 12. CDR1 is MNHEY and CDR2 is SMNVEV in the germline V gene (reference sequence). The CDR3 extends over 16 amino acids. The CDR3: CASRPGSGRPHNEQFF. The CDR3 nucleotides are TGTGCCAGCAGGCCGGGGAGCGGGAGACCGCACAATGAGCAGTTCTTC.

This chain joins TRBV7-6 and TRBJ1-2; 11 bases map to TRBD1. CDR3 size: 14 residues. Germline values: CDR1 SGHVS, CDR2 FNYEAQ. V was clipped by 1 base and J by 7 bases; unmatched bases: 2. The CDR3 region is CASSLGTGGFGYTF. CDR3 DNA sequence: TGTGCCAGCAGCTTAGGGACAGGGGGCTTTGGCTACACCTTC. The full variable domain, its missing parts supplied by reference TRBV7-6 and TRBJ1-2, is GAGVSQSPRYKVTKRGQDVALRCDPISGHVSLYWYRQALGQGPEFLTYFNYEAQQDKSGLPNDRFSAERPEGSISTLTIQRTEQRDSAMYRCASSLGTGGFGYTFGSGTRLTVV.

The V and J genes are TRBV13 and TRBJ2-5; 7 nucleotides agree with TRBD2. V trimming: 8 bases; J trimming: 5 bases; junction bases outside the gene matches: 14. Germline loops: CDR1 PRHDT, CDR2 FYEKMQ (reference sequence). The CDR3 has 15 amino acids. The CDR3 here is CASCPGGVCVETQYF. The DNA of the CDR3 is TGTGCCAGCTGCCCGGGGGGTGTGTGTGTGGAGACCCAGTACTTC.

V and J are TRBV6-1 and TRBJ1-1, with 10 bases lining up with TRBD1. The CDR3 totals 15 residues. From germline, CDR1 is MNHNS and CDR2 SASEGT. J gave up 3 bases and V 6 bases, and 7 bases lay outside the gene matches. DNA for the CDR3: TGTGCCAGCAGCGGGACGGGACAGGGGTACACTGAAGCTTTCTTT. Translation gives CASSGTGQGYTEAFF.

The J gene is TRBJ2-7, the V gene TRBV6-5, with TRBD1 identical over 7 bases. Germline values: CDR1 MNHEY, CDR2 SVGAGI. V shed 7 bases, J shed 2 bases, and the junction held 5 bases outside the gene matches. This CDR3 contains 13 residues. The chain's CDR3 is CASTGDSAYEQYF. The CDR3 DNA reads TGTGCCAGCACCGGGGACAGTGCCTACGAGCAGTACTTC.

The chain is built from TRBV30 and TRBJ1-2, with a tentative D call TRBD1 (6 bases). Per germline, CDR1 GTSNPN and CDR2 SVGIG (reference sequence). This CDR3 spans 11 amino acids. V lost 8 bases to trimming and J lost 7 bases, with 14 bases between them. As DNA, the CDR3 is TGTGCCAGAGAGGGGGGAAGTGGCTACACCTTC. It encodes CAREGGSGYTF.

The chain is built from TRBV7-7 and TRBJ2-3; D is uncertain. Trimming removed 1 base at V and 6 bases at J, with 8 bases between. CDR1 is SSHAT and CDR2 is FNYEAQ in the germline V gene (reference sequence). The CDR3 consists of 13 residues. CDR3 loop: CASSLDLTDTQYF. CDR3 coding DNA: TGTGCCAGCAGCTTAGACCTCACCGATACGCAGTATTTT.